This is a list of T cell receptor beta chains from one sample in a study of PD-L1 blockade in urothelial cancer. The table came from immunoSEQ multiplex PCR; TCRdb's copy has only in-frame clones and leaves some out. The sample comprises more than 85,000 clones, roughly 87% of which are singletons, and roughly 2% rests with the top ten. Sequencing used PBMCs, obtained around atezolizumab (anti-PD-L1) treatment. Source of these receptors: a man between 60 and 70 years old with urothelial cancer. CDR3s include the opening cysteine and the closing phenylalanine or tryptophan. A D gene is named only where the DNA matches it firmly. Clone sizes are given selectively: once, few, many, or a class where the clone is expanded.

clone_size: .; j_call: TRBJ2-7; d_call: TRBD2; v_call: TRBV30; cdr3_nt: TGTGCCTGGAGGAAACATAATAGCGGGAGAACGTACGAGCAGTACTTC; cdr3_aa: CAWRKHNSGRTYEQYF
clone_size: .; j_call: TRBJ1-5; d_call: TRBD1; v_call: TRBV7-3; cdr3_nt: TGTGCCAGCAGCCCTACAGGGGTAGGTCAGCCCCAGCATTTT; cdr3_aa: CASSPTGVGQPQHF
clone_size: few; j_call: TRBJ2-7; d_call: .; v_call: TRBV13; cdr3_nt: TGTGCCAGCAGCCTAAATTCTGGAGGGCCCTCGTACGAGCAGTACTTC; cdr3_aa: CASSLNSGGPSYEQYF
clone_size: .; j_call: TRBJ2-5; d_call: .; v_call: TRBV7-8; cdr3_nt: TGTGCCAGCAGCTGGGGGGGGGCGCAGGGGGAGACCCAGTACTTC; cdr3_aa: CASSWGGAQGETQYF
clone_size: .; j_call: TRBJ2-5; d_call: TRBD2; v_call: TRBV28; cdr3_nt: TGTGCCAGCAGCTCTCAGCGGGGGGCCCAAGAGACCCAGTACTTC; cdr3_aa: CASSSQRGAQETQYF
clone_size: few; j_call: TRBJ2-3; d_call: TRBD2; v_call: TRBV5-1; cdr3_nt: TGCGCCAGCCGGAGGCGGGGGGAAAGCACAGATACGCAGTATTTT; cdr3_aa: CASRRRGESTDTQYF
clone_size: once; j_call: TRBJ2-5; d_call: TRBD1; v_call: TRBV5-1; cdr3_nt: TGCGCCAGCAGCCCAAGACAGGGGATCGAGGAGACCCAGTACTTC; cdr3_aa: CASSPRQGIEETQYF
clone_size: .; j_call: TRBJ1-1; d_call: .; v_call: TRBV7-8; cdr3_nt: TGTGCCAGCAGCTTACGGGAGACACACACTGAAGCTTTCTTT; cdr3_aa: CASSLRETHTEAFF
clone_size: .; j_call: TRBJ2-7; d_call: .; v_call: TRBV9; cdr3_nt: TGTGCCAGCAGCGTAGCGCAGGATCACTACGAGCAGTACTTC; cdr3_aa: CASSVAQDHYEQYF
clone_size: few; j_call: TRBJ1-1; d_call: TRBD1; v_call: TRBV18; cdr3_nt: TGTGCCAGCTCACCACAGGGGGCTGGGACTGAAGCTTTCTTT; cdr3_aa: CASSPQGAGTEAFF
clone_size: once; j_call: TRBJ1-5; d_call: TRBD1; v_call: TRBV28; cdr3_nt: TGTGCCAGCAGTGCGACAGGGGTGGGCAATCAGCCCCAGCATTTT; cdr3_aa: CASSATGVGNQPQHF
clone_size: once; j_call: TRBJ2-7; d_call: .; v_call: TRBV7-2; cdr3_nt: TGTGCCAGCAGTTTTACAGGGAGAAGCTCCTACGAGCAGTACTTC; cdr3_aa: CASSFTGRSSYEQYF
clone_size: .; j_call: TRBJ1-6; d_call: TRBD1; v_call: TRBV11-2; cdr3_nt: TGTGCCAGCAGCTGGGGACAGGGTCGAAACTCACCCCTCCACTTT; cdr3_aa: CASSWGQGRNSPLHF
clone_size: .; j_call: TRBJ1-1; d_call: .; v_call: TRBV29-1; cdr3_nt: TGCAGCGTTAGAAGACAGGACCTGAACACTGAAGCTTTCTTT; cdr3_aa: CSVRRQDLNTEAFF
clone_size: .; j_call: TRBJ1-2; d_call: .; v_call: TRBV15; cdr3_nt: TGTGCCACCAGCAGAGATCGGCAGGGGCAGGTTGGCTACACCTTC; cdr3_aa: CATSRDRQGQVGYTF
clone_size: many; j_call: TRBJ2-7; d_call: .; v_call: TRBV10-3; cdr3_nt: TGTGCCATCAGCGACGGGTCATCCTACGAGCAGTACTTC; cdr3_aa: CAISDGSSYEQYF
clone_size: .; j_call: TRBJ2-2; d_call: TRBD2; v_call: TRBV5-1; cdr3_nt: TGCGCCAGCAGCTTGGCGGGACTAGCGGGAGGAGGGACCGGGGAGCTGTTTTTT; cdr3_aa: CASSLAGLAGGGTGELFF
clone_size: .; j_call: TRBJ2-7; d_call: TRBD1; v_call: TRBV5-8; cdr3_nt: TGTGCCAGCAGCCCCCTGTGGACAGGGGGCGGGTGGAGCTCCTACGAGCAGTACTTC; cdr3_aa: CASSPLWTGGGWSSYEQYF
clone_size: .; j_call: TRBJ2-3; d_call: TRBD2; v_call: TRBV10-3; cdr3_nt: TGTGCCATCAGTGAGGTGCGGGGGGGCGGAGATACGCAGTATTTT; cdr3_aa: CAISEVRGGGDTQYF
clone_size: once; j_call: TRBJ1-1; d_call: .; v_call: TRBV30; cdr3_nt: TGTGCCTGGAGTGTACGGGAGAGGACTGAAGCTTTCTTT; cdr3_aa: CAWSVRERTEAFF
clone_size: .; j_call: TRBJ2-5; d_call: .; v_call: TRBV5-4; cdr3_nt: TGTGCCAGCAGCTTGGCCGGGGTACAAGAGACCCAGTACTTC; cdr3_aa: CASSLAGVQETQYF
clone_size: .; j_call: TRBJ1-5; d_call: .; v_call: TRBV5-4; cdr3_nt: TGTGCCAGCAGCTTGGACAGGAGCAATCAGCCCCAGCATTTT; cdr3_aa: CASSLDRSNQPQHF
clone_size: .; j_call: TRBJ2-7; d_call: TRBD2; v_call: TRBV11-2; cdr3_nt: TGTGCCAGCAGCTTATTCGGGGGGGCCTACGAGCAGTACTTC; cdr3_aa: CASSLFGGAYEQYF
clone_size: .; j_call: TRBJ2-3; d_call: TRBD2; v_call: TRBV11-2; cdr3_nt: TGTGCCAGCAGCTTAGCTAGCGGGGGGGGGACGCAGTATTTT; cdr3_aa: CASSLASGGGTQYF
clone_size: .; j_call: TRBJ2-7; d_call: TRBD1; v_call: TRBV28; cdr3_nt: TGTGCCAGCAGTTACCCCCGACCGGGACAGGGCGGAGAGCAGTACTTC; cdr3_aa: CASSYPRPGQGGEQYF
clone_size: .; j_call: TRBJ2-1; d_call: TRBD2; v_call: TRBV9; cdr3_nt: TGTGCCAGCAGCGTAGAACTAGCGGTCCGGTGGGGTGAGCAGTTCTTC; cdr3_aa: CASSVELAVRWGEQFF
clone_size: .; j_call: TRBJ2-3; d_call: TRBD2; v_call: TRBV5-6; cdr3_nt: TGTGCCAGCAGCCATCGGGTGGGAGGGACCACAGATACGCAGTATTTT; cdr3_aa: CASSHRVGGTTDTQYF
clone_size: once; j_call: TRBJ1-1; d_call: .; v_call: TRBV6-5; cdr3_nt: TGTGCCAGCAGTCAACACAGAGATTTGAACACTGAAGCTTTCTTT; cdr3_aa: CASSQHRDLNTEAFF
clone_size: .; j_call: TRBJ2-7; d_call: TRBD2; v_call: TRBV5-6; cdr3_nt: TGTGCCAGCAGCTTGGTCCCGGCTAGCGGGGGGGGCGAGCAGTACTTC; cdr3_aa: CASSLVPASGGGEQYF
clone_size: .; j_call: TRBJ2-5; d_call: TRBD2; v_call: TRBV6-6; cdr3_nt: TGTGCCAGCGAGCGGGGGGGCCCCCAGGAGACCCAGTACTTC; cdr3_aa: CASERGGPQETQYF
clone_size: once; j_call: TRBJ1-1; d_call: TRBD1; v_call: TRBV6-5; cdr3_nt: TGTGCCAGCAGTTACGGGACAGGGGGGAGAGACACTGAAGCTTTCTTT; cdr3_aa: CASSYGTGGRDTEAFF
clone_size: .; j_call: TRBJ1-5; d_call: .; v_call: TRBV19; cdr3_nt: TGTGCCAGTACGGACACCCATCAGCCCCAGCATTTT; cdr3_aa: CASTDTHQPQHF
clone_size: .; j_call: TRBJ1-1; d_call: TRBD1; v_call: TRBV6-5; cdr3_nt: TGTGCCAGCAGTGCCGGGACAGGGGTTCCTGAAGCTTTCTTT; cdr3_aa: CASSAGTGVPEAFF
clone_size: .; j_call: TRBJ2-7; d_call: TRBD2; v_call: TRBV5-4; cdr3_nt: TGTGCCAGCAACCTGGGGGGGAGACAGTTCTACGAGCAGTACTTC; cdr3_aa: CASNLGGRQFYEQYF
clone_size: .; j_call: TRBJ2-5; d_call: TRBD1; v_call: TRBV5-6; cdr3_nt: TGTGCCAGCAGCCCTCGACAGGGGTGGGATGAGACCCAGTACTTC; cdr3_aa: CASSPRQGWDETQYF
clone_size: .; j_call: TRBJ1-1; d_call: TRBD1; v_call: TRBV25-1; cdr3_nt: TGTGCCAGCAGTGACCGAAGACAGGGGATTCCGGACACTGAAGCTTTCTTT; cdr3_aa: CASSDRRQGIPDTEAFF
clone_size: .; j_call: TRBJ2-5; d_call: .; v_call: TRBV6-1; cdr3_nt: TGTGCCAGCAGTGAAAACAATAGGCGGGAGACCCAGTACTTC; cdr3_aa: CASSENNRRETQYF
clone_size: few; j_call: TRBJ1-2; d_call: TRBD1; v_call: TRBV28; cdr3_nt: TGTGCCAGCAGTTTACGGGACAGGGAACGTTATGGCTACACCTTC; cdr3_aa: CASSLRDRERYGYTF
clone_size: few; j_call: TRBJ1-2; d_call: TRBD1; v_call: TRBV18; cdr3_nt: TGTGCCAGCTCACGGGAAGGGGGCGCGGAAGGCTACACCTTC; cdr3_aa: CASSREGGAEGYTF
clone_size: .; j_call: TRBJ2-3; d_call: TRBD2; v_call: TRBV5-1; cdr3_nt: TGCGCCAGCACCATCACCCCGCTAGCGGGCAGAACAGATACGCAGTATTTT; cdr3_aa: CASTITPLAGRTDTQYF
clone_size: .; j_call: TRBJ1-1; d_call: TRBD1; v_call: TRBV28; cdr3_nt: TGTGCCAGCAGTTCGCAGGGGGCTGAAGCTTTCTTT; cdr3_aa: CASSSQGAEAFF
clone_size: .; j_call: TRBJ2-5; d_call: TRBD2; v_call: TRBV7-2; cdr3_nt: TGTGCCAGCAGCTTAGTGGCGGGGGGGGAGGAGACCCAGTACTTC; cdr3_aa: CASSLVAGGEETQYF
clone_size: .; j_call: TRBJ2-5; d_call: TRBD2; v_call: TRBV7-3; cdr3_nt: TGTGCCAGCAGCTCATCCGCTAGCGGGAGAATGAGAGGAGAGACCCAGTACTTC; cdr3_aa: CASSSSASGRMRGETQYF
clone_size: .; j_call: TRBJ2-1; d_call: .; v_call: TRBV27; cdr3_nt: TGTGCCAGCAGGATGACTAGCAATGAGCAGTTCTTC; cdr3_aa: CASRMTSNEQFF
clone_size: .; j_call: TRBJ2-2; d_call: .; v_call: TRBV29-1; cdr3_nt: TGCAGCGTGGACAACCTGAACACCGGGGAGCTGTTTTTT; cdr3_aa: CSVDNLNTGELFF
clone_size: once; j_call: TRBJ2-7; d_call: TRBD1; v_call: TRBV7-6; cdr3_nt: TGTGCCAGCAGCCCCTCCCCAGGGGGCAGATTCGGCGAGCAGTACTTC; cdr3_aa: CASSPSPGGRFGEQYF
clone_size: .; j_call: TRBJ1-5; d_call: TRBD1; v_call: TRBV6-5; cdr3_nt: TGTGCCAGCAGCCACGACAGGGGCGGACAGCCCCAGCATTTT; cdr3_aa: CASSHDRGGQPQHF
clone_size: .; j_call: TRBJ2-3; d_call: .; v_call: TRBV28; cdr3_nt: TGTGCCAGCAGGGGGCTTAGGGCCGGAGATACGCAGTATTTT; cdr3_aa: CASRGLRAGDTQYF
clone_size: .; j_call: TRBJ1-5; d_call: .; v_call: TRBV6-1; cdr3_nt: TGTGCCAGCAGCCCGGCGGCACTAAATCAGCCCCAGCATTTT; cdr3_aa: CASSPAALNQPQHF
clone_size: .; j_call: TRBJ2-7; d_call: TRBD1; v_call: TRBV28; cdr3_nt: TGTGCCAGCAGTCCCAGGGGGCCATCCTACGAGCAGTACTTC; cdr3_aa: CASSPRGPSYEQYF
clone_size: .; j_call: TRBJ1-1; d_call: .; v_call: TRBV28; cdr3_nt: TGTGCCAGCGTGAGGGCAGGGGACACTGAAGCTTTCTTT; cdr3_aa: CASVRAGDTEAFF
clone_size: few; j_call: TRBJ1-1; d_call: .; v_call: TRBV5-1; cdr3_nt: TGCGCCAGCAGCTTGGACAGGGCTAACACTGAAGCTTTCTTT; cdr3_aa: CASSLDRANTEAFF
clone_size: .; j_call: TRBJ1-1; d_call: .; v_call: TRBV7-2; cdr3_nt: TGTGCCAGCAGCTTAAGGGCGGGGCGGGAAACTGAAGCTTTCTTT; cdr3_aa: CASSLRAGRETEAFF
clone_size: .; j_call: TRBJ2-1; d_call: .; v_call: TRBV10-3; cdr3_nt: TGTGCCACACAGGGTAGCAATGAGCAGTTCTTC; cdr3_aa: CATQGSNEQFF